This is a list of T cell receptor beta chains from one sample in a study of technical replicates of blood from a handful of donors. This table comes from immunoSEQ multiplex PCR, and its TCRdb copy is limited to in-frame clones, with some not included. The table shows about 64,000 clones, with around nine tenths occurring only once. The source material was PBMCs. Receptors originate from a human donor in good health. Some clones in this sample may be carry-over from other donors' samples. Both conserved end residues are part of each CDR3. The order of the fields is clone size, D gene, V gene, CDR3 length, J gene, CDR3 DNA, CDR3 protein. A D gene is named only where the DNA matches it firmly. Clone sizes are given selectively: once, few, many, or a class where the clone is expanded.

NA	TRBD2	TRBV18	16	TRBJ2-2	TGTGCCAGCACCGCATCTGGACTAGCAGACACCGGGGAGCTGTTTTTT	CASTASGLADTGELFF
NA	NA	TRBV4-2	16	TRBJ1-5	TGTGCCAGCAGCCCTGAGGCGGGACGGAGCAATCAGCCCCAGCATTTT	CASSPEAGRSNQPQHF
NA	NA	TRBV5-4	12	TRBJ2-7	TGTGCCAGCAGCTTGGAGACTAGGGAGCAGTACTTC	CASSLETREQYF
once	TRBD2	TRBV4-3	19	TRBJ2-3	TGCGCCAGCAGCCGCGAGTCGACCGGGCCTAGCGGGGGGGCAGATACGCAGTATTTT	CASSRESTGPSGGADTQYF
NA	NA	TRBV4-3	16	TRBJ1-2	TGCGCCAGCAGCCAAGAGCTGGTGACAACCAACTATGGCTACACCTTC	CASSQELVTTNYGYTF
few	TRBD1	TRBV18	15	TRBJ1-1	TGTGCCAGCTCACCACAGACAGGGGGCCACACTGAAGCTTTCTTT	CASSPQTGGHTEAFF
few	NA	TRBV18	13	TRBJ1-1	TGTGCCAGCTCAGCAGGGGTGAACACTGAAGCTTTCTTT	CASSAGVNTEAFF
NA	TRBD1	TRBV30	16	TRBJ2-2	TGTGCCTGGAGGGCCGGGGACAGGGACCGCACCGGGGAGCTGTTTTTT	CAWRAGDRDRTGELFF
NA	NA	TRBV4-2	13	TRBJ1-2	TGTGCCAGCAGCCAAGTTTTAGATCAAGGCTACACCTTC	CASSQVLDQGYTF
NA	TRBD2	TRBV5-1	16	TRBJ2-1	TGCGCCAGCAGCTTGGGACTCACTAGCGGGAAAAGTGAGCAGTTCTTC	CASSLGLTSGKSEQFF
NA	TRBD2	TRBV5-4	15	TRBJ2-5	TGTGCCAGCAGCCGACTAGCGGGGCAGGGAGAGACCCAGTACTTC	CASSRLAGQGETQYF
NA	NA	TRBV7-6	13	TRBJ1-1	TGTGCCAGCAGCTTACAGGCCGTGAGTGAAGCTTTCTTT	CASSLQAVSEAFF
NA	TRBD1	TRBV6-1	18	TRBJ2-4	TGTGCCAGCAGTGAAGCGCTTTCGGGACAGCCAGCCAAAAACATTCAGTACTTC	CASSEALSGQPAKNIQYF